What follows describes a single TCR beta chain. Its target is not known. The CDR3 has 13 residues. CDR1 and CDR2 (germline): MDHEN, SYDVKM. The ends were cut back, 6 bases at V and 6 bases at J, with 15 bases in the middle. The data were taken from a study of post-analysis software for immune sequencing data. Study-wide points: Comparison of patients with controls showed five TRBV segments more frequent in patients, TRBV5-6, TRBV5-1 and TRBV20-1 among them. Samples from a shared batch, those prepared together, strongly co-clustered by F measure.

Included in the TCR beta cDNA libraries were unique molecular identifiers. TCRdb itself ran the PCR reads through MiXCR, one entry per CDR3 protein. The table shows over 700,000 distinct CDR3 sequences, with 25% to 30% occurring only once. The sample comprised blood. The source of this sequence is a girl between 10 and 17 years old with multiple sclerosis. This chain joins TRBV28 and TRBJ2-7; tentatively, D is TRBD2 (5 bases). CDR3: CASRMTGGSEQYF. In nucleotides, the CDR3 is TGTGCCAGCAGAATGACTGGAGGTAGCGAGCAGTACTTC. Combining the CDR3 with reference TRBV28 and TRBJ2-7 gives the whole variable domain DVKVTQSSRYLVKRTGEKVFLECVQDMDHENMFWYRQDPGLGLRLIYFSYDVKMKEKGDIPEGYSVSREKKERFSLILESASTNQTSMYLCASRMTGGSEQYFGPGTRLTVT.